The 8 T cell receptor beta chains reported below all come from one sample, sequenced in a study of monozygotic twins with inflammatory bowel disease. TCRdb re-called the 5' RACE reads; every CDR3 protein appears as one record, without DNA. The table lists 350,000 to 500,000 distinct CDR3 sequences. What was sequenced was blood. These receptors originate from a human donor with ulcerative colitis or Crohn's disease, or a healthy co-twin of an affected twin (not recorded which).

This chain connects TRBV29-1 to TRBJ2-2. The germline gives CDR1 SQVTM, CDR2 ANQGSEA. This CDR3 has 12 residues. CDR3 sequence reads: CSGDLDTGELFF.

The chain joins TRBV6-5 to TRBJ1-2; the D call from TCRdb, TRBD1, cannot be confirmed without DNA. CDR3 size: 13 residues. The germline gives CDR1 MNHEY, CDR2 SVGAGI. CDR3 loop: CASSAQGVYGYTF.

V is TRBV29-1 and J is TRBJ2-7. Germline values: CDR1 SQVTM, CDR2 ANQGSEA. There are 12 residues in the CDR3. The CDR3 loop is CSVRPSAYEQYF.

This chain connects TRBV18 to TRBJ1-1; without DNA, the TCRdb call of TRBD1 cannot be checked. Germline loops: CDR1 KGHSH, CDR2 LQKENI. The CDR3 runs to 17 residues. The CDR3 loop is CASSAKGQGVPNTEAFF.

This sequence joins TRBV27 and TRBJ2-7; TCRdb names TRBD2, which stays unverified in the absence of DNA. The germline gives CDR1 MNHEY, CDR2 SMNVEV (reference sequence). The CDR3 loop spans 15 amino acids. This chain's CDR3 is CASSPPRGGRHEQYF.

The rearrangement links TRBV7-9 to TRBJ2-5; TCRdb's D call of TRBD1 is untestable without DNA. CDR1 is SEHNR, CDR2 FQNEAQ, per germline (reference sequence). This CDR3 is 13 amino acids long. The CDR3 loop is CASSPGPLETQYF.

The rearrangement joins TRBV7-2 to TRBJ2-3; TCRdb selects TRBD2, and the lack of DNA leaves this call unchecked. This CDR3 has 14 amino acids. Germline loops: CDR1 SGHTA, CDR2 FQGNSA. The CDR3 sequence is CASSLVVPTDTQYF.

This chain's CDR3 is CASSRREGTGDLFF. The chain links TRBV7-7 to TRBJ2-2; the D call of TRBD1 rests on TCRdb alone, since no DNA is present to check it. Germline V CDR1 and CDR2: SSHAT, FNYEAQ (reference sequence). CDR3 length: 14 amino acids.